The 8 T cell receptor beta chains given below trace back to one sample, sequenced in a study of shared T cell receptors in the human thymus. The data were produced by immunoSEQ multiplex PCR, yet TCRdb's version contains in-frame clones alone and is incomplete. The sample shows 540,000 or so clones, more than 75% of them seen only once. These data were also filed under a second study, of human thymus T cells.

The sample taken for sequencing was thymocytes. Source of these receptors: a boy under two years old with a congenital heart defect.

CDR3 protein: CAWGTGGVYEQYF. The CDR3 coding sequence is TGTGCCTGGGGGACAGGGGGCGTGTACGAGCAGTACTTC. The chain employs TRBV30 and TRBJ2-7; 12 nucleotides match TRBD1. This CDR3 spans 13 amino acids. V trimming: 5 bases; J trimming: 4 bases; junction bases outside the gene matches: 3. CDR1 and CDR2 from the germline V gene are GTSNPN and SVGIG (reference sequence).

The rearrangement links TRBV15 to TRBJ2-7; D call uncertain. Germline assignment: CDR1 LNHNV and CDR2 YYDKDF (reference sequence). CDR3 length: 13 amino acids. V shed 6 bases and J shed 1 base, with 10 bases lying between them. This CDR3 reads CATRPTKSYEQYF. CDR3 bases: TGTGCCACCAGGCCAACTAAATCCTACGAGCAGTACTTC.

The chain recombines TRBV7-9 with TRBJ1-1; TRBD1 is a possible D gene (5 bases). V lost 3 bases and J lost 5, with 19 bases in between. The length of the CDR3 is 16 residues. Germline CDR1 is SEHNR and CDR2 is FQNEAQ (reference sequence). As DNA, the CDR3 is TGTGCCAGCAGCTTGACCATGACAGCCTTGAGAACTGAAGCTTTCTTT. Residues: CASSLTMTALRTEAFF.

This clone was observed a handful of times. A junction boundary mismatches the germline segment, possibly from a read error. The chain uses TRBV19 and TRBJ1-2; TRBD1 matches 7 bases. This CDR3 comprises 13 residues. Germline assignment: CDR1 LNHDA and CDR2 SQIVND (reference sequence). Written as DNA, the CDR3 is TGTGCCAGTAGTTTAGACAGGGCGGCGGGCTACACCTTC. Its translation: CASSLDRAAGYTF.

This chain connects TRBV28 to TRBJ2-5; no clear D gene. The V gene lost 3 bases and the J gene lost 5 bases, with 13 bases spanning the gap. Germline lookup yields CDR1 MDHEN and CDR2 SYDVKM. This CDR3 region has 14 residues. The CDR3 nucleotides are TGTGCCAGCAGTTTTTGGTCACTTGTCGAGACCCAGTACTTC. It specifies CASSFWSLVETQYF.

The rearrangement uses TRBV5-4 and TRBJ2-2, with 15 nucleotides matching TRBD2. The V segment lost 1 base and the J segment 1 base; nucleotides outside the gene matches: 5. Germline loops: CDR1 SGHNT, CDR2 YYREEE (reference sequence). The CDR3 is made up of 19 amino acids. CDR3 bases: TGTGCCAGCAGCTTGAGGACTAGCGGGAGGGCCGAGAACACCGGGGAGCTGTTTTTT. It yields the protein CASSLRTSGRAENTGELFF.

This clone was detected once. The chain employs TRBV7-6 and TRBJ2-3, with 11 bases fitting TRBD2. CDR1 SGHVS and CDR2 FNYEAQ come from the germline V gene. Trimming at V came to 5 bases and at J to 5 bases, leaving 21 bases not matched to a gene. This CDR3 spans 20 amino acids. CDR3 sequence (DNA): TGTGCCAGCAGCCGGGGGGGTAGCGGGAGGGCCACTGGGTCCGGAGATACGCAGTATTTT. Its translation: CASSRGGSGRATGSGDTQYF.

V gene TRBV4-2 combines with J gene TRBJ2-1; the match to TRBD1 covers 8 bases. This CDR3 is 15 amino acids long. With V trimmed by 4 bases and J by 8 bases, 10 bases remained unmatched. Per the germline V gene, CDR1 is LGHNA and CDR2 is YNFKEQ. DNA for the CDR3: TGTGCCAGCAGCCCCACAGGGGGAGTTCGGGATGAGCAGTTCTTC. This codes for CASSPTGGVRDEQFF.